Listed below are T cell receptor beta chains from one sample, sequenced in a study of shared clonotypes between healthy human individuals. TCRdb's copy holds only in-frame clones and misses some; the assay was immunoSEQ multiplex PCR. The sample comprises 950,000 to 1,100,000 clones, 75% to 80% of which are singletons, and under 0.8% rests with the top ten. Sequenced input: memory CD4+ T cells from PBMCs. The receptors here all came from a man younger than 35 in good health. Some clones in this sample may be carry-over from other donors' samples. CDR3s include the opening cysteine and the closing phenylalanine or tryptophan. Fields, in order: J gene, V gene, D gene, clone size, CDR3 DNA, CDR3 protein. The D gene is left open where the match is weak. The listing skips clone size in some rows; elsewhere it reads once, few, many or a size class.

J: TRBJ1-1; V: TRBV2; D: TRBD1; size: .; DNA: TGTGCCAGCAGGGGAACAGGGGACACTGAAGCTTTCTTT; CDR3: CASRGTGDTEAFF
J: TRBJ1-2; V: TRBV27; D: .; size: .; DNA: TGTGCCAGCAGTTTCCACCGGGACTCCTATGGCTACACCTTC; CDR3: CASSFHRDSYGYTF
J: TRBJ2-7; V: TRBV21-1; D: .; size: .; DNA: TGTGCCAGCAGCTCGTGCCTTGAGCAGTACTTC; CDR3: CASSSCLEQYF
J: TRBJ2-5; V: TRBV19; D: TRBD2; size: .; DNA: TGTGCCAGTAGATATTCCGCCGCTAGCGGGAGTAAGACCCAGTACTTC; CDR3: CASRYSAASGSKTQYF
J: TRBJ2-3; V: TRBV4-1; D: .; size: .; DNA: TGCGCCAGCAGCCAAGTGGGATCGGGCCTCGTTGTGGATACGCAGTATTTT; CDR3: CASSQVGSGLVVDTQYF
J: TRBJ2-4; V: TRBV13; D: TRBD2; size: few; DNA: TGTGCCAGCGGGAACAGACTAGCGGGAGGGGCTACCAAAAACATTCAGTACTTC; CDR3: CASGNRLAGGATKNIQYF
J: TRBJ2-5; V: TRBV2; D: TRBD1; size: .; DNA: TGTGCCAGCAGTACCGGGACAGGGGAGACCCAGTACTTC; CDR3: CASSTGTGETQYF
J: TRBJ2-3; V: TRBV7-3; D: .; size: once; DNA: TGTGCCAGCAGCCAGGACATTCTTTCCACAGATACGCAGTATTTT; CDR3: CASSQDILSTDTQYF
J: TRBJ2-3; V: TRBV28; D: .; size: few; DNA: TGTGCCAGCAGAACCGGGGCCACAGATACGCAGTATTTT; CDR3: CASRTGATDTQYF
J: TRBJ1-5; V: TRBV2; D: .; size: .; DNA: TGTGCCAGCAGTGACAGGGACCAGCCCCAGCATTTT; CDR3: CASSDRDQPQHF
J: TRBJ1-4; V: TRBV6-1; D: .; size: .; DNA: TGTGTCAGCGCTCGGGACGCCCGAGGTGAAAAACTGTTTTTT; CDR3: CVSARDARGEKLFF
J: TRBJ2-3; V: TRBV5-1; D: .; size: .; DNA: TGCGCCAGCAGCTCAGCGGCCATCACAGATACGCAGTATTTT; CDR3: CASSSAAITDTQYF
J: TRBJ1-4; V: TRBV9; D: TRBD1; size: .; DNA: TGTGCCAGCAGCGGGCCGGGACAGAATGAAAAACTGTTTTTT; CDR3: CASSGPGQNEKLFF
J: TRBJ2-5; V: TRBV4-2; D: .; size: .; DNA: TGTGCCAGCAGCCAAGAGACGGCTAAAGAGACCCAGTACTTC; CDR3: CASSQETAKETQYF
J: TRBJ1-3; V: TRBV7-2; D: .; size: .; DNA: TGTGCCAGCAGCTTGGACCCATCTGGAAACACCATATATTTT; CDR3: CASSLDPSGNTIYF
J: TRBJ1-2; V: TRBV6-1; D: .; size: .; DNA: TGTGCCAGCAGTGACCGGCAGCTTTATGGCTACACCTTC; CDR3: CASSDRQLYGYTF
J: TRBJ2-2; V: TRBV15; D: TRBD2; size: .; DNA: TGTGCCACCAGCAGAAGTAGTAGCGGGAGAAACACCGGGGAGCTGTTTTTT; CDR3: CATSRSSSGRNTGELFF
J: TRBJ2-1; V: TRBV14; D: .; size: .; DNA: TGTGCCAGCAGCCACAAAGCAGCGGGTATCAACTCCTACAATGAGCAGTTCTTC; CDR3: CASSHKAAGINSYNEQFF
J: TRBJ2-1; V: TRBV19; D: TRBD2; size: .; DNA: TGTGCCAGTAGAAGGACTAGCAACGTGGTCAATGAGCAGTTCTTC; CDR3: CASRRTSNVVNEQFF
J: TRBJ2-3; V: TRBV4-2; D: TRBD2; size: .; DNA: TGTGCCAGCAAGATAGCGGGAGAGGTGGGCGCAGATACGCAGTATTTT; CDR3: CASKIAGEVGADTQYF
J: TRBJ2-2; V: TRBV5-1; D: .; size: .; DNA: TGCGCCAGCAGCTTGGCGCCCGCGGGGTCCGGGGAGCTGTTTTTT; CDR3: CASSLAPAGSGELFF
J: TRBJ2-1; V: TRBV11-2; D: TRBD2; size: .; DNA: TGTGCCAGCAGCTTTAGCGGGAATTCCTACAATGAGCAGTTCTTC; CDR3: CASSFSGNSYNEQFF
J: TRBJ2-7; V: TRBV11-3; D: .; size: once; DNA: TGTGCCAGCAGCTTCCTAGCGTTATATCACTTTACCTACGAGCAGTACTTC; CDR3: CASSFLALYHFTYEQYF
J: TRBJ2-5; V: TRBV5-1; D: .; size: few; DNA: TGCGCCAGCAGCCCCGGGTCAACCCAAGAGACCCAGTACTTC; CDR3: CASSPGSTQETQYF
J: TRBJ1-5; V: TRBV5-1; D: TRBD1; size: .; DNA: TGCGCCAGCAGACCAGACAGGGGCAATCAGCCCCAGCATTTT; CDR3: CASRPDRGNQPQHF
J: TRBJ1-1; V: TRBV4-2; D: .; size: .; DNA: TGTGCCAGCAGCCAAGACCTCGATGAAGCTTTCTTT; CDR3: CASSQDLDEAFF
J: TRBJ2-7; V: TRBV28; D: .; size: .; DNA: TGTGCCAGCAGTTCCCGACACCAGCCCAAGACCCGGATCGACGAGCAGTACTTC; CDR3: CASSSRHQPKTRIDEQYF
J: TRBJ2-1; V: TRBV28; D: .; size: .; DNA: TGTGCCAGCAGTCCTCGGCAGGTGCAGTTCTTC; CDR3: CASSPRQVQFF
J: TRBJ2-3; V: TRBV4-2; D: .; size: many; DNA: TGTGCCAGCAGCCATGGGCTACCACCTAGCACAGATACGCAGTATTTT; CDR3: CASSHGLPPSTDTQYF
J: TRBJ2-7; V: TRBV7-9; D: TRBD2; size: .; DNA: TGTGCCAGCAGCTACGATAGGCCCGGACTAGCGGGAGGGTACGAGCAGTACTTC; CDR3: CASSYDRPGLAGGYEQYF
J: TRBJ2-2; V: TRBV5-6; D: .; size: .; DNA: TGTGCCAGCAGCTTGGGACAGACGAACACCGGGGAGCTGTTTTTT; CDR3: CASSLGQTNTGELFF
J: TRBJ1-3; V: TRBV4-1; D: .; size: .; DNA: TGCGCCAGCAGCCAGATTGCTGGAAACACCATATATTTT; CDR3: CASSQIAGNTIYF
J: TRBJ2-7; V: TRBV18; D: TRBD1; size: .; DNA: TGTGCCAGCTCACCACAGGGCAGGGGGTACTACGAGCAGTACTTC; CDR3: CASSPQGRGYYEQYF
J: TRBJ1-2; V: TRBV18; D: .; size: .; DNA: TGTGCCAGCTCACCACAGGCCCCGGGGTCCCATGGCTACACCTTC; CDR3: CASSPQAPGSHGYTF
J: TRBJ2-4; V: TRBV28; D: .; size: few; DNA: TGTGCCAGCAGCAGCGGTCAAGCCAAAAACATTCAGTACTTC; CDR3: CASSSGQAKNIQYF
J: TRBJ2-1; V: TRBV2; D: TRBD2; size: .; DNA: TGTGCCAGCAGTGAAGCGCTGACTAGCGGTTACTACAATGAGCAGTTCTTC; CDR3: CASSEALTSGYYNEQFF
J: TRBJ1-1; V: TRBV11-2; D: .; size: once; DNA: TGTGCCAGCAGCTCAACCCGGGGGACTGAAGCTTTCTTT; CDR3: CASSSTRGTEAFF
J: TRBJ2-1; V: TRBV10-3; D: .; size: .; DNA: TGTGCCATCAGTGGGCCGGGGAGGAATGAGCAGTTCTTC; CDR3: CAISGPGRNEQFF
J: TRBJ2-1; V: TRBV5-1; D: TRBD2; size: once; DNA: TGCGCCAGCAGCTTCGGCACCCGGACTAGCGGGAGATACAATGAGCAGTTCTTC; CDR3: CASSFGTRTSGRYNEQFF
J: TRBJ2-1; V: TRBV5-1; D: .; size: once; DNA: TGCGCCAGCAGCTTGTTGTTAGGTAATGAGCAGTTCTTC; CDR3: CASSLLLGNEQFF
J: TRBJ2-1; V: TRBV5-1; D: .; size: .; DNA: TGCGCCAGCAGCTCTAACAGGGCTTGGGACAATGAGCAGTTCTTC; CDR3: CASSSNRAWDNEQFF